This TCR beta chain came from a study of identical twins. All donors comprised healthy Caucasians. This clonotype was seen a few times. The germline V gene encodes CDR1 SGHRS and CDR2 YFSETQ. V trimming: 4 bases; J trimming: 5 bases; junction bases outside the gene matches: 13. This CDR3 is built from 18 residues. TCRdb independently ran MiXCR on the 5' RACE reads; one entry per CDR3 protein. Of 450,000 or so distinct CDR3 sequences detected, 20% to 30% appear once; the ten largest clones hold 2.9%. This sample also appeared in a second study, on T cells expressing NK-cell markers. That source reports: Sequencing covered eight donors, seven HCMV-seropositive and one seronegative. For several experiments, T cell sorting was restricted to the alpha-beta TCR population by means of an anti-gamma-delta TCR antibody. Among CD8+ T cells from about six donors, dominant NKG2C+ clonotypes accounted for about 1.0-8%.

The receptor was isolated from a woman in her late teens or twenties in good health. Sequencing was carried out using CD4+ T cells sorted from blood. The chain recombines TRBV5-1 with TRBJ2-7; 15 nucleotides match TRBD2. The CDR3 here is CASSPGGLAGGSVDEQYF. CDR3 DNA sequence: TGCGCCAGCAGCCCGGGGGGACTAGCGGGAGGTTCCGTCGACGAGCAGTACTTC.